This T cell receptor (beta chain) was captured by sequencing in a study of T cell responses to AZD1222 COVID-19 vaccine. Assay used: immunoSEQ multiplex PCR; TCRdb lists only in-frame clones, some missing. The sample consists of 150,000 to 200,000 clones, over 85% of them appearing once. CDR3 length equals 13 residues. The ends lost 5 bases at V and 1 base at J; junction bases unmatched: 3. CDR1 GTSNPN and CDR2 SVGIG come from the germline V gene (reference sequence). On this clone: Its cognate antigen is unknown.

Study findings and constraints: Donors were chiefly white British, with a greater number of females, and clonal diversity was perhaps underestimated.

Here the sequenced sample was peripheral blood, taken on day 0 of AZD1222 vaccination. V is TRBV30 and J is TRBJ2-3, with 7 positions matching TRBD2. This TCR derives from an adult in good health. This CDR3 is CAWDLAGTDTQYF. As DNA, the CDR3 is TGTGCCTGGGATCTAGCGGGCACAGATACGCAGTATTTT.